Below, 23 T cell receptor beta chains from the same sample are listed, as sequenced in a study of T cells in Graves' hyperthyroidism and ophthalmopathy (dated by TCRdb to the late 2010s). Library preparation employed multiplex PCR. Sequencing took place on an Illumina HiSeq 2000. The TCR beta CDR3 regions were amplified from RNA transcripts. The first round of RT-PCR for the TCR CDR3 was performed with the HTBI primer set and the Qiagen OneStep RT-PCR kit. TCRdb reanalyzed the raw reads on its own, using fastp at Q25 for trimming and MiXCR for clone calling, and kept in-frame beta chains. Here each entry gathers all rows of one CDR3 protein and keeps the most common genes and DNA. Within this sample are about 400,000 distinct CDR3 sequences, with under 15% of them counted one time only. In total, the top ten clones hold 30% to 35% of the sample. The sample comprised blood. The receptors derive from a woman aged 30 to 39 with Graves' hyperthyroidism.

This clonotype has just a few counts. The CDR3 here is CASSYQGSASGNTIYF. CDR3 bases: TGTGCCAGCAGCTATCAAGGGAGTGCATCTGGAAACACCATATATTTT. This rearrangement joins TRBV13 to TRBJ1-3; unclear D gene. The CDR3 consists of 16 residues. V lost 4 bases and J 1 base, leaving 14 bases between the germline ends. CDR1 is PRHDT, CDR2 FYEKMQ, per germline (reference sequence).

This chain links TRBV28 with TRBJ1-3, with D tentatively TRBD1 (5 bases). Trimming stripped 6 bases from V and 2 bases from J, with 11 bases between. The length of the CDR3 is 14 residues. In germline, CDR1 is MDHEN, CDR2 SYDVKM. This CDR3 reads CASRGDTAGNTIYF. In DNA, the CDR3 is TGTGCCAGCAGAGGGGATACGGCTGGAAACACCATATATTTT.

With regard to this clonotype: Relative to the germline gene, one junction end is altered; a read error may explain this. CDR3 region: CASSQWTGEGSEELFF. The CDR3 DNA sequence: TGTGCCAGCAGCCAGTGGACAGGGGAAGGATCTGAAGAACTGTTTTTT. The V call is TRBV3-1, the J call TRBJ1-4, with 9 bases fitting TRBD1. The CDR3 is 16 residues long. CDR1 LGHDT and CDR2 YNNKEL come from the germline V gene (reference sequence).

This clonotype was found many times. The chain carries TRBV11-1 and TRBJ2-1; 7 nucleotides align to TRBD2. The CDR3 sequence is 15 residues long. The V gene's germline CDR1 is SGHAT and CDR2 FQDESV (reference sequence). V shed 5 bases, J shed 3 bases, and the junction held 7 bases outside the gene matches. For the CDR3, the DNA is TGTGCCAGCAGCCAGACTAGCACCGGCTACAATGAGCAGTTCTTC. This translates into CASSQTSTGYNEQFF. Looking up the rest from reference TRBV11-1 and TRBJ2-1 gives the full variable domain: EAEVAQSPRYKITEKSQAVAFWCDPISGHATLYWYRQILGQGPELLVQFQDESVVDDSQLPKDRFSAERLKGVDSTLKIQPAELGDSAMYLCASSQTSTGYNEQFFGPGTRLTVL.

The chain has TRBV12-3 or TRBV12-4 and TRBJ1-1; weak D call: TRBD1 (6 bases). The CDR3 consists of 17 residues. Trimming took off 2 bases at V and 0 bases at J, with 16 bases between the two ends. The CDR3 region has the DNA TGTGCCAGCAGTTTAAATGGACAGTGGGAGATGAACACTGAAGCTTTCTTT. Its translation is CASSLNGQWEMNTEAFF.

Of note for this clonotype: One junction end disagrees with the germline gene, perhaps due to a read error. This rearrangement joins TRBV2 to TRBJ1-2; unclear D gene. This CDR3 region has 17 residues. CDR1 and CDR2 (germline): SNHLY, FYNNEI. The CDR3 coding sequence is TGTGCCGGCAGTGAACCCCCTGGCAAAAAAGCTAACTATGGCTACACCTTC. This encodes CAGSEPPGKKANYGYTF.

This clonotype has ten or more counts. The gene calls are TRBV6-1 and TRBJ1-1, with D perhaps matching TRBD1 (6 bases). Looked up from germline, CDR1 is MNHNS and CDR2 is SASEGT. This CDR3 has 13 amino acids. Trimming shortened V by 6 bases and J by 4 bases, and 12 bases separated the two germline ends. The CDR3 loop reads CASSDQGFTEAFF. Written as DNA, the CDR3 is TGTGCCAGCAGCGACCAGGGGTTCACTGAAGCTTTCTTT.

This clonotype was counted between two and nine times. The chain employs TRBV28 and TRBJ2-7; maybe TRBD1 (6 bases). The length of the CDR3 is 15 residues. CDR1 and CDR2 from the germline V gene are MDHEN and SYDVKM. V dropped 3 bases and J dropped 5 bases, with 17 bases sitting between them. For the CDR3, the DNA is TGTGCCAGCAGTTTCAATCTGGGGGCGCCTAACGAGCAGTACTTC. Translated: CASSFNLGAPNEQYF.

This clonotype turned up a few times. CDR3 amino acids: CSAKRDSDNQPQHF. The CDR3 DNA follows: TGCAGTGCTAAACGGGACAGCGACAATCAGCCCCAGCATTTT. V usage is TRBV20-1 and J usage is TRBJ1-5, with 7 nucleotides matching TRBD1. CDR1 is DFQATT, CDR2 SNEGSKA, per germline (reference sequence). V lost 4 bases to trimming and J lost 3 bases; unmatched junction nucleotides: 6. CDR3 size: 14 residues.

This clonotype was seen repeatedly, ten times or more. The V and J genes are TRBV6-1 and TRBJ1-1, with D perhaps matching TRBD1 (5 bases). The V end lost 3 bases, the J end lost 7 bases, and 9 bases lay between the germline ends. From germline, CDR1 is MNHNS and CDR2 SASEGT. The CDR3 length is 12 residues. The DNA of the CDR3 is TGTGCCAGCAGTGAGGTAGGGGATGAAGCTTTCTTT. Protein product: CASSEVGDEAFF.

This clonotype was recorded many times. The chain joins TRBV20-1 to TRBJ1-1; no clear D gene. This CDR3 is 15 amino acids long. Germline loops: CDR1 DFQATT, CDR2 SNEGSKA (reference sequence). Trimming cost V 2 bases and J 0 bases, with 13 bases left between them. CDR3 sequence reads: CSARSATYVNTEAFF. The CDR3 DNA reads TGCAGTGCTAGATCAGCGACATACGTGAACACTGAAGCTTTCTTT.

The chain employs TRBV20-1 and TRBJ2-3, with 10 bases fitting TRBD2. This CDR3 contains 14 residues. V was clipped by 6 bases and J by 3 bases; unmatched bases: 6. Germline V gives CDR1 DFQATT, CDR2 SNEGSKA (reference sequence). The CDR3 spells CSADGLAVTDTQYF. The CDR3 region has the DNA TGCAGTGCGGACGGACTAGCGGTAACAGATACGCAGTATTTT.

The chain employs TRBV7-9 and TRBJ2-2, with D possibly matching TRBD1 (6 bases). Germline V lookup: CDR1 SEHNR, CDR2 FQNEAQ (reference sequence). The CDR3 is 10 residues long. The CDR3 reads CASRGGELFF. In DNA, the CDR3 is TGTGCATCCAGGGGAGGGGAGCTGTTTTTT.

The CDR3 nucleotides read TGTGCCAGCAGCGTCGACAGGGGGCGCGCAGATACGCAGTATTTT. Its translation is CASSVDRGRADTQYF. The chain couples TRBV9 to TRBJ2-3; 10 bases align to TRBD1. The V gene's germline CDR1 is SGDLS and CDR2 YYNGEE. The CDR3 is 15 amino acids. The trim removed 2 bases at V and 4 bases at J, leaving 4 bases unmatched.

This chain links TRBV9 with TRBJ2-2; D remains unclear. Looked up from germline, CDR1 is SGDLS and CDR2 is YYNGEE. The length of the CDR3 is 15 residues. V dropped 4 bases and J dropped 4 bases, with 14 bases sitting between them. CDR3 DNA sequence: TGTGCCAGCAGCTATAGCCCTGCCGGCACCGGGGAGCTGTTTTTT. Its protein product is CASSYSPAGTGELFF.

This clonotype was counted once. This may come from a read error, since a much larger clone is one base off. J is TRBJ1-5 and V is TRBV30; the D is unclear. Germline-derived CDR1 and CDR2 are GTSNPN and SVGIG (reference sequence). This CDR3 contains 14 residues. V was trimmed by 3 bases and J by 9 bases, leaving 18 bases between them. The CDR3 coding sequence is TGTGCCTGGAGGTCCGACACGTCTTGGGGGCCCCAGCATTTT. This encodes CAWRSDTSWGPQHF.

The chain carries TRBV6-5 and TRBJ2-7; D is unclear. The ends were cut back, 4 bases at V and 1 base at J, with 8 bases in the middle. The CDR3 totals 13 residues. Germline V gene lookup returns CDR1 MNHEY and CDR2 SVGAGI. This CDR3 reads CASSSDTSYEQYF. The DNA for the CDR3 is TGTGCCAGCAGTTCCGACACTTCCTACGAGCAGTACTTC.

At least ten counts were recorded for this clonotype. The CDR3 DNA sequence: TGTGCCAGCAGCCCCGAGCGGGAGGGAACCTACAATGAGCAGTTCTTC. Translating gives CASSPEREGTYNEQFF. The J gene is TRBJ2-1, the V gene TRBV11-2, with TRBD2 matching 10 bases. Germline loops: CDR1 SGHAT, CDR2 FQNNGV. Losses at the gene ends were 5 bases for V and 2 bases for J; bases not matched to a gene: 6. This CDR3 is 16 amino acids long. The whole variable domain, filled in from reference TRBV11-2 and TRBJ2-1, reads EAGVAQSPRYKIIEKRQSVAFWCNPISGHATLYWYQQILGQGPKLLIQFQNNGVVDDSQLPKDRFSAERLKGVDSTLKIQPAKLEDSAVYLCASSPEREGTYNEQFFGPGTRLTVL.

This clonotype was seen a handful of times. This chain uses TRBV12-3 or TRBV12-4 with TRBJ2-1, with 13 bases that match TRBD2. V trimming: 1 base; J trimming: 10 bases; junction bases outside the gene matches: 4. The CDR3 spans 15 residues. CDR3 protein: CASSLVGTSGNEQFF. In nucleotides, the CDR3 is TGTGCCAGCAGTTTAGTGGGGACTAGCGGGAACGAGCAGTTCTTC.

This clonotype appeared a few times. CDR3 nucleotide sequence: TGCAGTGCTAGAATGGAGGGCTACGAGCAGTACTTC. It yields the protein CSARMEGYEQYF. J is TRBJ2-7 and V is TRBV20-1; a possible D gene is TRBD2 (6 bases). CDR1 DFQATT and CDR2 SNEGSKA come from the germline V gene (reference sequence). This CDR3 has 12 residues. V was shortened by 2 bases and J by 3 bases, with 8 bases between the two germline ends.

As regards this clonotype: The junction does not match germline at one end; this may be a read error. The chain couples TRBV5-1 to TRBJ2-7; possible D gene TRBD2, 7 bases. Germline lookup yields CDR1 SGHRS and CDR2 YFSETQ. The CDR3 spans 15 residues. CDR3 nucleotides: TGCACCAGCAGCTTGGTGGGGGGGCCAGCATACGAGCAGTACTTC. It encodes CTSSLVGGPAYEQYF.

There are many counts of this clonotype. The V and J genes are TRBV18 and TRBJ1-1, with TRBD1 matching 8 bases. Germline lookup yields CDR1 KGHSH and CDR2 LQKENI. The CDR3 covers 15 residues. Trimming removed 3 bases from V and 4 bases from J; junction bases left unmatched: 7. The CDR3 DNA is TGTGCCAGCTCACCGGCGACAGGGGAGGTCACTGAAGCTTTCTTT. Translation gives CASSPATGEVTEAFF.

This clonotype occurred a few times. The CDR3 sequence is CSSTGGYGKLFF. CDR3 sequence (DNA): TGCAGTTCGACAGGGGGTTATGGAAAACTGTTTTTT. This chain links TRBV20-1 with TRBJ1-4; 9 bases align to TRBD1. Germline V gene sequence: CDR1 DFQATT, CDR2 SNEGSKA (reference sequence). This CDR3 region has 12 residues. After removal of 8 bases from V and 10 bases from J, the junction contained 8 bases not matched to a gene.